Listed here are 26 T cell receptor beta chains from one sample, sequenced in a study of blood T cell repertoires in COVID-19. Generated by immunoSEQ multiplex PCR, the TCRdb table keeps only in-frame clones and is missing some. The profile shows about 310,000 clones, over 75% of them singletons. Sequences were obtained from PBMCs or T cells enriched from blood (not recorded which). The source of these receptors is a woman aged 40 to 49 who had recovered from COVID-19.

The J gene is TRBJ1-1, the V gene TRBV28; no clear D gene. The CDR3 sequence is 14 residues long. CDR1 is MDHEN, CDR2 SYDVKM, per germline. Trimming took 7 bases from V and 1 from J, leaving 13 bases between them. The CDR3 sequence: CASTITFGNTEAFF. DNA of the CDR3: TGTGCCAGCACCATAACTTTCGGGAACACTGAAGCTTTCTTT.

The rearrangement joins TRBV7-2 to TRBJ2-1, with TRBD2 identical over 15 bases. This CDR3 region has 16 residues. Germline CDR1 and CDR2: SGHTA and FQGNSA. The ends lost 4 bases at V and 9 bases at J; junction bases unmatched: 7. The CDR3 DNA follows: TGTGCCAGCAGCTATCGGACTAGCGGGAGGGCCCCTGAGCAGTTCTTC. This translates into CASSYRTSGRAPEQFF.

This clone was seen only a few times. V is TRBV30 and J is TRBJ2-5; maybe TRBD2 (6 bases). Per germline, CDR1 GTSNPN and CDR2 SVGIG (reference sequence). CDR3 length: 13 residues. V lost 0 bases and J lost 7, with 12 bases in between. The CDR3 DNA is TGTGCCTGGAGTGTGGAGGGATTGGGGACCCAGTACTTC. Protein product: CAWSVEGLGTQYF.

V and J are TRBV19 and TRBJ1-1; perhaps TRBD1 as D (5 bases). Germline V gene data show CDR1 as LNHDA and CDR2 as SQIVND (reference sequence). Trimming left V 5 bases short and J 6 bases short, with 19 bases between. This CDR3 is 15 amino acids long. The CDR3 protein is CASSFASREGSEAFF. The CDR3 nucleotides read TGTGCCAGTAGTTTCGCCTCCAGGGAGGGGTCTGAAGCTTTCTTT.

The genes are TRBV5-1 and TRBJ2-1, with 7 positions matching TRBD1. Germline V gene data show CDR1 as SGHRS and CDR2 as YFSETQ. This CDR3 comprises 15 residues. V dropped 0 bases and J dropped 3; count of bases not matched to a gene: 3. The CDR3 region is CASSLDGTVYNEQFF. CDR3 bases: TGCGCCAGCAGCTTGGACGGGACAGTCTACAATGAGCAGTTCTTC.

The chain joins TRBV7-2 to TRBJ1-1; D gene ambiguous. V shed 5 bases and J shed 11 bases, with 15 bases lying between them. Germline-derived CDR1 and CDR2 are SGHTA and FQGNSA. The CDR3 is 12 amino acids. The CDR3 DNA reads TGTGCCAGCAGCATGGGTCTCCCGGAGGCTTTCTTT. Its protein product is CASSMGLPEAFF.

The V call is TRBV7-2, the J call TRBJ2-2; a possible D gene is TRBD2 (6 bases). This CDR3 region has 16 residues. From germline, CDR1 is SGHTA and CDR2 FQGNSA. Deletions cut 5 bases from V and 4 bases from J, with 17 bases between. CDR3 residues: CASSRSGSGSTGELFF. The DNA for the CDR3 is TGTGCCAGCAGCCGGAGTGGAAGCGGGTCCACCGGGGAGCTGTTTTTT.

The CDR3 nucleotides read TGTGCCAGCAGCTTAGACAGGGGGCGCACCTACGAGCAGTACTTC. Its translation is CASSLDRGRTYEQYF. This sequence joins TRBV11-1 and TRBJ2-7; 9 bases are a match to TRBD1. The J segment lost 2 bases and the V segment lost 1 base, leaving 3 bases of the junction unmatched. CDR3 size: 15 residues. Germline assignment: CDR1 SGHAT and CDR2 FQDESV (reference sequence).

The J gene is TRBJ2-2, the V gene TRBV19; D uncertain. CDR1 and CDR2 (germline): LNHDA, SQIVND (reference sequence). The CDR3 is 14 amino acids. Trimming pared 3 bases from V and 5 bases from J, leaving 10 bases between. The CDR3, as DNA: TGTGCCAGTAGTATCCGGGTTCGGACCGGGGAGCTGTTTTTT. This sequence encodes CASSIRVRTGELFF.

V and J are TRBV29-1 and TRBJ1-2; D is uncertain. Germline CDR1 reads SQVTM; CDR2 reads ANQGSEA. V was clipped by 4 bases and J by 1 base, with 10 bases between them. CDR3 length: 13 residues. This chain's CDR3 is CSVVDTINYGYTF. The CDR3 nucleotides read TGCAGCGTTGTTGACACCATTAACTATGGCTACACCTTC.

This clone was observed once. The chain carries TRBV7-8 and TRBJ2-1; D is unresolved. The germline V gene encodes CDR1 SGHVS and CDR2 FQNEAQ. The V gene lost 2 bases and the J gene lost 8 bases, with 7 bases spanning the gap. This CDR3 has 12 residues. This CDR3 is CASSLPPYEQFF. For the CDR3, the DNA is TGTGCCAGCAGCTTACCCCCTTATGAGCAGTTCTTC.

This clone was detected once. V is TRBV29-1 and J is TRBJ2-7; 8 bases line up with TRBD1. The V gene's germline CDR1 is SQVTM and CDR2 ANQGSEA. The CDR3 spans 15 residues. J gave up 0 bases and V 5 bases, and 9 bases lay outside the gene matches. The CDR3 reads CSVTQGDRSSYEQYF. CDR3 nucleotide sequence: TGCAGCGTTACCCAGGGGGACAGGAGCTCCTACGAGCAGTACTTC.

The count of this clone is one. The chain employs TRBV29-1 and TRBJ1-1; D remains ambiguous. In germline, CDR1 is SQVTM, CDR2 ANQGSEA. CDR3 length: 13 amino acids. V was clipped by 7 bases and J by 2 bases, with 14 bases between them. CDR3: CSGFREVNTEAFF. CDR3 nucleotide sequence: TGCAGCGGGTTCCGGGAGGTTAACACTGAAGCTTTCTTT.

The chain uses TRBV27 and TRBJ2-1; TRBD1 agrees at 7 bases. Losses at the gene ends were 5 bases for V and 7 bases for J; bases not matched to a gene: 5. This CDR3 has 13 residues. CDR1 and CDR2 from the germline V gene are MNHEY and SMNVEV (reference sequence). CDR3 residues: CASSEKGANEQFF. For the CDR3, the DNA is TGTGCCAGCAGTGAAAAGGGGGCAAATGAGCAGTTCTTC.

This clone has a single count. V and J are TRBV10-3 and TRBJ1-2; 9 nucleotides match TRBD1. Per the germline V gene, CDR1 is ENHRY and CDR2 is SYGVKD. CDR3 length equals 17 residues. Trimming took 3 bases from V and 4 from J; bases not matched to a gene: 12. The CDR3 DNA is TGTGCCATCAGTGATACTAAGGGACAGGGAGCTAGCTATGGCTACACCTTC. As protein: CAISDTKGQGASYGYTF.

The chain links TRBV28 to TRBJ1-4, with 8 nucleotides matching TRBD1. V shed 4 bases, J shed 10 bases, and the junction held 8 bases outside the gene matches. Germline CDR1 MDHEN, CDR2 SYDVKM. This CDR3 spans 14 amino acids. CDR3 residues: CASSSGQESRKLFF. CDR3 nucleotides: TGTGCCAGCAGTTCGGGACAGGAGAGTAGAAAACTGTTTTTT.

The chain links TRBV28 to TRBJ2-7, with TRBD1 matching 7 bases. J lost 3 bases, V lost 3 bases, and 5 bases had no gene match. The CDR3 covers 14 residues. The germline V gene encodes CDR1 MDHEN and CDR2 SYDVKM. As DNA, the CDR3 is TGTGCCAGCAGTTTGCGTACAGGGGACTACGAGCAGTACTTC. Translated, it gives CASSLRTGDYEQYF.

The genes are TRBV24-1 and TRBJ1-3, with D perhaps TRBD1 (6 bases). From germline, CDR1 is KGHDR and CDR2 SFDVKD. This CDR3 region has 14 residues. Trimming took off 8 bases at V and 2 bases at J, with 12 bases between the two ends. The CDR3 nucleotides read TGTGCCACCATGTCCGGGGGGCCTGGAAACACCATATATTTT. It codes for CATMSGGPGNTIYF.

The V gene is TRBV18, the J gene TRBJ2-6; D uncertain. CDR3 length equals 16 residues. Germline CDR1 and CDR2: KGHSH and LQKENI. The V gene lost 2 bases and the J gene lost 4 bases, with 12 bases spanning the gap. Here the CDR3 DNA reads TGTGCCAGCTCACCATCGGCGGATACAGGGGCCAACGTCCTGACTTTC. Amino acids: CASSPSADTGANVLTF.

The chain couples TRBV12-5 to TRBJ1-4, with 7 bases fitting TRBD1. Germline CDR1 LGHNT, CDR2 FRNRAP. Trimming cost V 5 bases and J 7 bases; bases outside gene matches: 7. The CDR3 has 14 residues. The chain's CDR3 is CASGLGTETEKLFF. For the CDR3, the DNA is TGTGCTAGTGGTCTCGGGACAGAGACTGAAAAACTGTTTTTT.

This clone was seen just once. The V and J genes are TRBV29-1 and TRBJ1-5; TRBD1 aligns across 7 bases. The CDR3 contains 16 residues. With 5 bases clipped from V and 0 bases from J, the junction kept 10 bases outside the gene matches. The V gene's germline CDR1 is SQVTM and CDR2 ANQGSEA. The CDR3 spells CSVLGLGTDSNQPQHF. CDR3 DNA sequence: TGCAGCGTTCTAGGCCTCGGGACAGATAGCAATCAGCCCCAGCATTTT.

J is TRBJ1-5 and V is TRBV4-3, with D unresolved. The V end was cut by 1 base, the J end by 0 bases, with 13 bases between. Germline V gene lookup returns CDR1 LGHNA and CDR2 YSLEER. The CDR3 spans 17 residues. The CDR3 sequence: CASSQVPGFPSNQPQHF. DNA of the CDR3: TGCGCCAGCAGCCAAGTGCCGGGATTTCCTAGCAATCAGCCCCAGCATTTT.

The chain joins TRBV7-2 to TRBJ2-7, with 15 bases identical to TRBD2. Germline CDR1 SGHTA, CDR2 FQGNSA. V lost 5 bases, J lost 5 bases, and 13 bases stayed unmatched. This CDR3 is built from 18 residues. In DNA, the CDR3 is TGTGCCAGCAGCCTGGGACTAGCGGGAGGTTCCTCGGGGCACGAGCAGTACTTC. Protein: CASSLGLAGGSSGHEQYF.

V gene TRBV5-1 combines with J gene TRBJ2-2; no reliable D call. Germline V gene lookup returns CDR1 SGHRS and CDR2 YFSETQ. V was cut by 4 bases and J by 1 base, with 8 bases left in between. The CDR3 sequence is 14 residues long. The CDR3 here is CASSLDGNTGELFF. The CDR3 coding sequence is TGCGCCAGCAGCCTAGACGGGAACACCGGGGAGCTGTTTTTT.

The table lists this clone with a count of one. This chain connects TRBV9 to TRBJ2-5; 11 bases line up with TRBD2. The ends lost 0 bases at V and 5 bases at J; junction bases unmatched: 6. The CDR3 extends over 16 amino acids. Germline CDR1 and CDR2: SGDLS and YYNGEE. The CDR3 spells CASSVDSGGAGETQYF. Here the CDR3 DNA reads TGTGCCAGCAGCGTAGATAGCGGGGGGGCCGGCGAGACCCAGTACTTC.

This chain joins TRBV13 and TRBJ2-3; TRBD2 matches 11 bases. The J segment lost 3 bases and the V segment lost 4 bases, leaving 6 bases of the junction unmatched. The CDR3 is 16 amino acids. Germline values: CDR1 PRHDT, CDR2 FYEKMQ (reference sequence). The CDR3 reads CASSYLIAGGTDTQYF. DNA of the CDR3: TGTGCCAGCAGCTACCTAATAGCGGGGGGGACAGATACGCAGTATTTT.